Detailed here is one T cell receptor beta chain. Its target is not known. The data are from a study of CD8 T cells in Susac syndrome. Study-wide background: There were six sequenced Susac syndrome patients with active disease and roughly 8 in remission. Study-level points and caveats: The number of individuals included in the study's TCR sequencing and HLA analysis was acknowledged as relatively small.

V dropped 3 bases and J dropped 2 bases, with 12 bases sitting between them. Germline CDR1 MGHRA, CDR2 YSYEKL. The length of the CDR3 is 15 residues. Reverse transcription of about 0.5 to 1 ug RNA was carried out with random hexamers. MiXCR was run by TCRdb on the immunoSEQ multiplex PCR reads, yielding one entry per CDR3 protein. The repertoire consists of roughly 150,000 distinct CDR3 sequences, with 95% occurring once and the leading ten covering over 0.075%. CD8+ and CD4+ T cells from blood underwent TCR beta sequencing, which was carried out in a high-throughput format. This TCR was recovered from a human donor with Susac syndrome. The sequenced sample consisted of CD4+ T cells from PBMCs. The genes are TRBV4-1 and TRBJ2-3; TRBD2 is a possible D gene (5 bases). For the CDR3, the DNA is TGCGCCAGCAGCCAGATAGCGTTTACCACAGATACGCAGTATTTT. Protein: CASSQIAFTTDTQYF.